These T cell receptor beta chains were read from a single sample in a study of blood T cell repertoires in COVID-19. Sequencing used immunoSEQ multiplex PCR; TCRdb keeps in-frame clones, though not all of them. The sample records around 200,000 clones, about 88% being singletons. Source material: PBMCs or T cells enriched from blood (not recorded which). All receptors come from a woman aged 25 to 39 who had recovered from COVID-19. CDR3s include the opening cysteine and the closing phenylalanine or tryptophan. Fields, in order: J gene, clone size, V gene, D gene, CDR3 length, CDR3 DNA, CDR3 protein. A D gene is named only where the DNA matches it firmly. Rows give clone size only sometimes, using once, few, many, or a class for an expanded clone.

j_call: TRBJ1-1; clone_size: NA; v_call: TRBV5-6; d_call: NA; cdr3_length: 15; cdr3_nt: TGTGCCAGCAGCCCGAAGAACAGGGTAGTCACTGAAGCTTTCTTT; cdr3_aa: CASSPKNRVVTEAFF
j_call: TRBJ2-7; clone_size: NA; v_call: TRBV7-9; d_call: TRBD2; cdr3_length: 14; cdr3_nt: TGTGCCAGCAGCTTAGAGCGGGGGCACTACGAGCAGTACTTC; cdr3_aa: CASSLERGHYEQYF
j_call: TRBJ1-2; clone_size: NA; v_call: TRBV3-1/TRBV3-2; d_call: TRBD1; cdr3_length: 16; cdr3_nt: TGTGCCAGCAGCCAAGGCCCGGACAGGGGACACTATGGCTACACCTTC; cdr3_aa: CASSQGPDRGHYGYTF
j_call: TRBJ2-1; clone_size: NA; v_call: TRBV7-8; d_call: TRBD2; cdr3_length: 17; cdr3_nt: TGTGCCAGCAGCTTAGCACTAGCGGGGGGTCCCCTGCGTGAGCAGTTCTTC; cdr3_aa: CASSLALAGGPLREQFF
j_call: TRBJ1-2; clone_size: NA; v_call: TRBV4-1; d_call: NA; cdr3_length: 15; cdr3_nt: TGCGCCAGCAGTTTGAGGACACCTACTAACTATGGCTACACCTTC; cdr3_aa: CASSLRTPTNYGYTF
j_call: TRBJ1-6; clone_size: NA; v_call: TRBV19; d_call: TRBD1; cdr3_length: 16; cdr3_nt: TGTGCCAGTACCGGGACAGGGGGCAGGTATAATTCACCCCTCCACTTT; cdr3_aa: CASTGTGGRYNSPLHF
j_call: TRBJ2-2; clone_size: NA; v_call: TRBV25-1; d_call: NA; cdr3_length: 18; cdr3_nt: TGTGCCAGCAGTGAATTGTGGCGGGGTATGGGGAACACCGGGGAGCTGTTTTTT; cdr3_aa: CASSELWRGMGNTGELFF
j_call: TRBJ1-2; clone_size: NA; v_call: TRBV2; d_call: NA; cdr3_length: 14; cdr3_nt: TGTGCCAGCAGTGTGTCGGAGAGTAACTATGGCTACACCTTC; cdr3_aa: CASSVSESNYGYTF
j_call: TRBJ2-7; clone_size: NA; v_call: TRBV19; d_call: TRBD1; cdr3_length: 15; cdr3_nt: TGTGCCAGTACCGAGAGGACAGGTGCGACCTACGAGCAGTACTTC; cdr3_aa: CASTERTGATYEQYF
j_call: TRBJ2-7; clone_size: once; v_call: TRBV7-9; d_call: TRBD1; cdr3_length: 12; cdr3_nt: TGTGCCAGCAGCTACGGACAGGGCGAGCAGTACTTC; cdr3_aa: CASSYGQGEQYF
j_call: TRBJ1-5; clone_size: NA; v_call: TRBV19; d_call: NA; cdr3_length: 15; cdr3_nt: TGTGCCAGTACCCTAGCATACTCGGGATATCAGCCCCAGCATTTT; cdr3_aa: CASTLAYSGYQPQHF
j_call: TRBJ1-2; clone_size: NA; v_call: TRBV29-1; d_call: TRBD1; cdr3_length: 11; cdr3_nt: TGCAGCGTGATTACAGGGGATGGCTACACCTTC; cdr3_aa: CSVITGDGYTF
j_call: TRBJ1-2; clone_size: NA; v_call: TRBV13; d_call: NA; cdr3_length: 15; cdr3_nt: TGTGCCAGCAGCACCCGCACAGGGAACGGCTATGGCTACACCTTC; cdr3_aa: CASSTRTGNGYGYTF
j_call: TRBJ1-2; clone_size: few; v_call: TRBV6-1; d_call: NA; cdr3_length: 13; cdr3_nt: TGTGCCAGCAGTGAAGCGCGGGACGGTAAGAACACCTTC; cdr3_aa: CASSEARDGKNTF
j_call: TRBJ1-5; clone_size: NA; v_call: TRBV5-1; d_call: TRBD1; cdr3_length: 18; cdr3_nt: TGCGCCAGCAGCTTCCCGGGACAGGGCTTCCCTAGCAATCAGCCCCAGCATTTT; cdr3_aa: CASSFPGQGFPSNQPQHF
j_call: TRBJ1-1; clone_size: NA; v_call: TRBV29-1; d_call: NA; cdr3_length: 11; cdr3_nt: TGCAGCGTTGAGGGGGGCACTGAAGCTTTCTTT; cdr3_aa: CSVEGGTEAFF
j_call: TRBJ2-1; clone_size: few; v_call: TRBV5-1; d_call: NA; cdr3_length: 12; cdr3_nt: TGCGCCAGCAGCTTGGTTGTCGATGAGCAGTTCTTC; cdr3_aa: CASSLVVDEQFF
j_call: TRBJ1-2; clone_size: NA; v_call: TRBV6-2/TRBV6-3; d_call: NA; cdr3_length: 15; cdr3_nt: TGTGCCAGCAGTTACTTCAGACCGTCTCGGGGGGGCTACACCTTC; cdr3_aa: CASSYFRPSRGGYTF
j_call: TRBJ1-2; clone_size: NA; v_call: TRBV11-2; d_call: NA; cdr3_length: 12; cdr3_nt: TGTGCCAGCAGCCGAGATTGGTATGGCTACACCTTC; cdr3_aa: CASSRDWYGYTF
j_call: TRBJ2-2; clone_size: NA; v_call: TRBV3-1/TRBV3-2; d_call: NA; cdr3_length: 14; cdr3_nt: TGTGCCAGCAGCCAAGAGGGGGAGGCCGGGGAGCTGTTTTTT; cdr3_aa: CASSQEGEAGELFF
j_call: TRBJ1-1; clone_size: NA; v_call: TRBV7-8; d_call: TRBD1; cdr3_length: 15; cdr3_nt: TGTGCCAGCAGCTCGTCGGACAGGGATGACACTGAAGCTTTCTTT; cdr3_aa: CASSSSDRDDTEAFF
j_call: TRBJ1-1; clone_size: once; v_call: TRBV7-9; d_call: NA; cdr3_length: 14; cdr3_nt: TGTGCCAGCAGCCTTACATCCTCCACCGCTGAAGCTTTCTTT; cdr3_aa: CASSLTSSTAEAFF
j_call: TRBJ1-1; clone_size: NA; v_call: TRBV19; d_call: TRBD1; cdr3_length: 14; cdr3_nt: TGTGCCAGTAGTACGCAGGGGGAGAACACTGAAGCTTTCTTT; cdr3_aa: CASSTQGENTEAFF
j_call: TRBJ2-1; clone_size: NA; v_call: TRBV6-2/TRBV6-3; d_call: TRBD2; cdr3_length: 17; cdr3_nt: TGTGCCAGCAGTTACTTTTTAGCGGGGGACTCCTACAATGAGCAGTTCTTC; cdr3_aa: CASSYFLAGDSYNEQFF
j_call: TRBJ2-1; clone_size: NA; v_call: TRBV19; d_call: TRBD2; cdr3_length: 15; cdr3_nt: TGTGCCAGTAGTATAAGGCGGGGGGGAAATAATGAGCAGTTCTTC; cdr3_aa: CASSIRRGGNNEQFF
j_call: TRBJ2-7; clone_size: few; v_call: TRBV19; d_call: TRBD1; cdr3_length: 15; cdr3_nt: TGTGCCAGTGCGAGGGGGGACAGGGAGAGCTACGAGCAGTACTTC; cdr3_aa: CASARGDRESYEQYF
j_call: TRBJ2-5; clone_size: NA; v_call: TRBV7-2; d_call: NA; cdr3_length: 15; cdr3_nt: TGTGCCAGCAGTCGCGCTGGGCGGGATCAAGAGACCCAGTACTTC; cdr3_aa: CASSRAGRDQETQYF
j_call: TRBJ2-5; clone_size: NA; v_call: TRBV5-1; d_call: TRBD1; cdr3_length: 14; cdr3_nt: TGCGCCAGCAGCCTTAACAGGGGAGCTGAGACCCAGTACTTC; cdr3_aa: CASSLNRGAETQYF
j_call: TRBJ1-6; clone_size: NA; v_call: TRBV7-3; d_call: TRBD1; cdr3_length: 15; cdr3_nt: TGTGCCAGCAGCTTAACAGGGGGCTTATCTTCACCCCTCCACTTT; cdr3_aa: CASSLTGGLSSPLHF
j_call: TRBJ2-7; clone_size: NA; v_call: TRBV19; d_call: TRBD2; cdr3_length: 13; cdr3_nt: TGTGCCACCGGACTAGCGGGGGCTTACGAGCAGTACTTC; cdr3_aa: CATGLAGAYEQYF
j_call: TRBJ2-7; clone_size: NA; v_call: TRBV2; d_call: TRBD1; cdr3_length: 14; cdr3_nt: TGTGCCACCCGACGTACAGGGGGCGGGTACGAGCAGTACTTC; cdr3_aa: CATRRTGGGYEQYF
j_call: TRBJ2-7; clone_size: NA; v_call: TRBV4-2; d_call: NA; cdr3_length: 14; cdr3_nt: TGTGCCAGCAGCCAAGGCCTGGGACTCTACGAGCAGTACTTC; cdr3_aa: CASSQGLGLYEQYF